This T cell receptor (beta chain) was sequenced for a study of beta chain features in type 1 diabetes. Study information: All of the samples together had some 99 million sorted cells examined.

cDNA synthesis used the whole RNA isolate, giving expressed TCRB sequences. Assay: immunoSEQ multiplex PCR; the TCRdb copy retains only in-frame clones and omits some. The data show 300,000 or so clones, roughly 8.8% seen once. On this clone itself: Its antigen is currently unknown. Germline and junction disagree at one end, which may indicate a read error.

General study points: When Type 1 diabetes patients were examined, their TCRB CDR3s proved moderately but significantly shorter in all four CD4+ subsets. The cDNA sequencing approach could over-represent high-TCR-expressing cells.

The TCR comes from a man under 40 with type 1 diabetes. Sequencing was carried out using central memory CD4+ T cells from blood.

In DNA form, the CDR3 reads TGCGCCAGCAGACAAGATGTAACAGGACACTATGGCTACACCTTC. Amino acid sequence: CASRQDVTGHYGYTF. J is TRBJ1-2 and V is TRBV4-3; possible D gene TRBD1, 5 bases. The CDR3 has 15 residues. CDR1 is LGHNA, CDR2 YSLEER, per germline.